The 18 T cell receptor beta chains below all came from one sample that was sequenced in a study of cytomegalovirus exposure and HLA in healthy donors (dated by TCRdb to about 2017). The receptor library was made with the immunoSEQ multiplex PCR assay. For the multiplex PCR, a mixture combining 60 forward primers for TCR Vbeta segments and 13 reverse primers for TCR Jbeta segments was used. What TCRdb holds here is the immuneACCESS table cut down to in-frame rearrangements. Part of the clones is not present; checked against another copy, under half of the missing clones reflect an unresolved V gene, and the others are unexplained. This sample's table has entries for 65,000 to 95,000 clones. The leading ten clones occupy around 7.5% of the sample. The sequencing sample was made of PBMCs. The source of these receptors is a female donor in good health and CMV-seropositive.

The chain combines TRBV7-9 with TRBJ2-5; 12 bases align to TRBD2. The V and J ends lost 4 bases and 1 base, in that order; junction bases with no gene match: 4. Germline V gives CDR1 SEHNR, CDR2 FQNEAQ (reference sequence). The CDR3 length is 16 residues. The CDR3 nucleotides are TGTGCCAGCAGCTCAACGACTAGCGGGGGCCAAGAGACCCAGTACTTC. The encoded protein is CASSSTTSGGQETQYF.

This CDR3 reads CASRPGRGLAFDTQYF. For the CDR3, the DNA is TGTGCCAGCAGACCAGGGCGGGGACTAGCGTTCGATACGCAGTATTTT. This chain uses TRBV11-2 with TRBJ2-3, with TRBD2 matching over 10 bases. Trimming removed 6 bases from V and 6 bases from J; junction bases left unmatched: 12. Germline CDR1 SGHAT, CDR2 FQNNGV. The CDR3 spans 16 residues.

The chain carries TRBV7-8 and TRBJ2-7, with 7 bases matching TRBD2. CDR1 is SGHVS and CDR2 is FQNEAQ in the germline V gene. The CDR3 is made up of 14 amino acids. V gave up 5 bases and J gave up 0 bases; unmatched junction bases: 4. Written as DNA, the CDR3 is TGTGCCAGCAGCCCGGGGGGTTCCTCCTACGAGCAGTACTTC. Translated, it gives CASSPGGSSYEQYF.

This chain links TRBV7-9 with TRBJ1-2; tentative D call: TRBD1 (6 bases). Germline CDR1 reads SEHNR; CDR2 reads FQNEAQ (reference sequence). This CDR3 region has 13 residues. Between the trimmed V and J ends, which lost 5 bases and 4 bases, there was a span of 11 bases. In DNA, the CDR3 is TGTGCCAGCAGCCGCTCGACAGGCTATGGCTACACCTTC. This codes for CASSRSTGYGYTF.

The chain carries TRBV27 and TRBJ2-1; TRBD2 matches 7 bases. The CDR3 extends over 15 amino acids. After removal of 6 bases from V and 7 bases from J, the junction contained 12 bases not matched to a gene. Germline V gene lookup returns CDR1 MNHEY and CDR2 SMNVEV (reference sequence). CDR3 residues: CASSLPGTTMNEQFF. The CDR3, as DNA: TGTGCCAGCAGCTTACCCGGGACTACCATGAATGAGCAGTTCTTC.

The rearrangement links TRBV6-4 to TRBJ2-2; 11 nucleotides match TRBD2. This CDR3 has 15 amino acids. The ends lost 4 bases at V and 5 bases at J; junction bases unmatched: 3. Germline V CDR1 and CDR2: MRHNA, SNTAGT. CDR3 nucleotides: TGTGCCAGCAGTGTAACTAGCGGGAGTACCGGGGAGCTGTTTTTT. Translation gives CASSVTSGSTGELFF.

The chain carries TRBV7-2 and TRBJ1-2, with D unclear. Germline V CDR1 and CDR2: SGHTA, FQGNSA. CDR3 length equals 16 residues. V was shortened by 6 bases and J by 7 bases, with 24 bases between the two germline ends. CDR3 in amino acids: CASSPRVADVASGYTF. CDR3 DNA: TGTGCCAGCAGTCCTCGAGTCGCCGATGTTGCGAGTGGCTACACCTTC.

This chain connects TRBV7-8 to TRBJ2-1; TRBD2 might be the D (5 bases). With 6 bases removed from V and 2 bases from J, the gap between germline ends came to 5 bases. Germline V gives CDR1 SGHVS, CDR2 FQNEAQ. CDR3 length: 12 amino acids. The CDR3 coding sequence is TGTGCCAGCAGGGGAGCCTACAATGAGCAGTTCTTC. Its translation: CASRGAYNEQFF.

The V and J genes are TRBV6-1 and TRBJ1-1, with 9 bases lining up with TRBD1. Germline assignment: CDR1 MNHNS and CDR2 SASEGT. V was pared by 2 bases and J by 0 bases, with 7 bases of the junction left unmatched. The CDR3 totals 17 residues. The CDR3 sequence is CASSEPTGTGLNTEAFF. DNA of the CDR3: TGTGCCAGCAGTGAACCTACCGGGACAGGGCTGAACACTGAAGCTTTCTTT.

This sequence joins TRBV5-1 and TRBJ2-2; no definite D call. CDR1 is SGHRS and CDR2 is YFSETQ in the germline V gene. V shed 4 bases and J shed 4 bases, with 14 bases lying between them. The CDR3 loop spans 15 amino acids. The CDR3 region is CASSRVYPGTGELFF. For the CDR3, the DNA is TGCGCCAGCAGCCGGGTATACCCGGGCACCGGGGAGCTGTTTTTT.

This rearrangement joins TRBV6-6 to TRBJ1-3, with a tentative D call TRBD1 (5 bases). There are 16 residues in the CDR3. Per germline, CDR1 MNHNY and CDR2 SVGAGI (reference sequence). V lost 6 bases to trimming and J lost 0 bases, with 15 bases between them. The chain's CDR3 is CASRRQSFDSGNTIYF. CDR3 DNA sequence: TGTGCCAGCAGGCGACAGTCGTTTGACTCTGGAAACACCATATATTTT.

The chain recombines TRBV5-1 with TRBJ2-6; 10 bases align to TRBD2. Trimming removed 5 bases from V and 3 bases from J; junction bases left unmatched: 5. Germline V gives CDR1 SGHRS, CDR2 YFSETQ. The CDR3 runs to 16 residues. The CDR3 loop reads CASRLAGGFGANVLTF. CDR3 coding DNA: TGCGCCAGCAGGTTAGCGGGAGGTTTTGGGGCCAACGTCCTGACTTTC.

The chain recombines TRBV2 with TRBJ2-7, with 7 bases identical to TRBD2. V was pared by 2 bases and J by 6 bases, with 7 bases of the junction left unmatched. CDR1 and CDR2 from the germline V gene are SNHLY and FYNNEI. The CDR3 consists of 14 residues. The CDR3 nucleotides read TGTGCCAGCAGTGAATGGGAGGGAAGGAGCGAGCAGTACTTC. Protein: CASSEWEGRSEQYF.

The chain combines TRBV27 with TRBJ2-1; unclear D gene. The germline gives CDR1 MNHEY, CDR2 SMNVEV (reference sequence). There are 11 residues in the CDR3. Trimming cost V 6 bases and J 9 bases, with 9 bases left between them. The DNA for the CDR3 is TGTGCCAGCAGCCGAGGAATTGAGCAGTTCTTC. This codes for CASSRGIEQFF.

This chain links TRBV30 with TRBJ2-3, with 10 bases identical to TRBD2. Germline CDR1 GTSNPN, CDR2 SVGIG (reference sequence). The CDR3 contains 18 residues. Unmatched junction bases numbered 14, after V lost 3 bases and J lost 2 bases. This chain's CDR3 is CAWSLTIRSGGATDTQYF. The CDR3, as DNA: TGTGCCTGGAGCCTGACCATCCGGAGCGGGGGGGCCACAGATACGCAGTATTTT.

V is TRBV12-5 and J is TRBJ1-2; D gene ambiguous. V gave up 3 bases and J gave up 4 bases, with 12 bases separating them. This CDR3 region has 14 residues. CDR1 is LGHNT, CDR2 FRNRAP, per germline. The CDR3 loop is CASGFLSASYGYTF. As DNA, the CDR3 is TGTGCTAGTGGTTTCCTCAGTGCTAGCTATGGCTACACCTTC.

J is TRBJ2-7 and V is TRBV6-5; maybe TRBD2 (5 bases). V was cut by 0 bases and J by 3 bases, with 15 bases left in between. The CDR3 runs to 16 residues. Germline CDR1 reads MNHEY; CDR2 reads SVGAGI. The DNA of the CDR3 is TGTGCCAGCAGTTACTCATGGGCGAGACGGGGCTACGAGCAGTACTTC. Protein sequence: CASSYSWARRGYEQYF.

This chain uses TRBV5-1 with TRBJ2-7, with TRBD2 matching 12 bases. The CDR3 runs 16 residues. V lost 4 bases to trimming and J lost 2 bases; unmatched junction nucleotides: 7. CDR1 is SGHRS, CDR2 YFSETQ, per germline. In DNA, the CDR3 is TGCGCCAGCAGCCCGGCCCTAGCGGGAGGGGCCTACGAGCAGTACTTC. It yields the protein CASSPALAGGAYEQYF.